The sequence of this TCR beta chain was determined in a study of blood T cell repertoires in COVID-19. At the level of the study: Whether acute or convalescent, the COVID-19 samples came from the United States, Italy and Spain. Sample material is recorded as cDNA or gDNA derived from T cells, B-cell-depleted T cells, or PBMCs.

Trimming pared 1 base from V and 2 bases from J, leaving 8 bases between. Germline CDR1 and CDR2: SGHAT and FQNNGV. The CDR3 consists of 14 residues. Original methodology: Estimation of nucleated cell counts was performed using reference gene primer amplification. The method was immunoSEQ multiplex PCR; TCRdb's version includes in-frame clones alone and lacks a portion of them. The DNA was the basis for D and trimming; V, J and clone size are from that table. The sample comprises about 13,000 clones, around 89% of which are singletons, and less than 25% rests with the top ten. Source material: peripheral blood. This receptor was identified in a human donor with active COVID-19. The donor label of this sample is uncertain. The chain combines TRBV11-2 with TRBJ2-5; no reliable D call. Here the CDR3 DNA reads TGTGCCAGCAGCTTAGTCGCGACTCAAGAGACCCAGTACTTC. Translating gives CASSLVATQETQYF.